The 8 T cell receptor beta chains below were found in one sample sequenced in a study of identical twins (dated by TCRdb to about 2016). The library was obtained by 5' RACE. Sequencing was performed on an Illumina HiSeq 2000. The public reads were reanalyzed by TCRdb: fastp trimming at Q25, MiXCR alignment, in-frame beta chains only. Every entry covers one CDR3 protein and lists the most common genes and DNA from its rows. The sample table lists hundreds of thousands of distinct CDR3 sequences, 5.5% to 6.5% of them with a count of one. The top ten clonotypes cover 1.5% to 2% of the sample. The source material was naive T cells sorted from blood. This specimen's cell subset or site label, per the study, means: cells isolated with a human naive T-cell isolation kit. The receptors derive from a man between 18 and 29 years old in good health.

This CDR3 is CASSLGPASGNTIYF. The CDR3 bases are TGTGCCAGCAGCTTAGGCCCAGCGTCTGGAAACACCATATATTTT. The genes are TRBV7-9 and TRBJ1-3; no firm D call. Germline CDR1 SEHNR, CDR2 FQNEAQ (reference sequence). This CDR3 has 15 residues. The ends were cut back, 1 base at V and 1 base at J, with 8 bases in the middle.

This clonotype was found a few times. The chain joins TRBV20-1 to TRBJ1-1; D is possibly TRBD1 (5 bases). The CDR3 has 14 amino acids. Germline CDR1 and CDR2: DFQATT and SNEGSKA (reference sequence). The V gene lost 3 bases and the J gene lost 3 bases, with 14 bases spanning the gap. The CDR3 DNA reads TGCAGTGCTAGCCCCAGGGTTTCTGACACTGAAGCTTTCTTT. Protein product: CSASPRVSDTEAFF.

The V gene is TRBV28, the J gene TRBJ2-7; TRBD2 agrees at 8 bases. CDR3 size: 11 residues. V shed 7 bases and J 7 bases; nucleotides not matched to a gene: 3. CDR1 is MDHEN and CDR2 is SYDVKM in the germline V gene. The CDR3 loop is CASIGTREQYF. CDR3 nucleotide sequence: TGTGCCAGCATAGGGACTAGGGAGCAGTACTTC.

This chain connects TRBV5-1 to TRBJ2-1; the D gene is possibly TRBD2 (7 bases). Germline V gene lookup returns CDR1 SGHRS and CDR2 YFSETQ. The CDR3 covers 14 residues. The V end was cut by 7 bases, the J end by 3 bases, with 14 bases between. Here the CDR3 DNA reads TGCGCCAGCGCGGGGGCGGGGCACTACAATGAGCAGTTCTTC. Protein product: CASAGAGHYNEQFF.

This clonotype has more than one count but fewer than ten. V gene TRBV4-1 combines with J gene TRBJ2-1; TRBD1 matches at 7 bases. Unmatched junction bases numbered 2, after V lost 0 bases and J lost 3 bases. In germline, CDR1 is MGHRA, CDR2 YSYEKL. CDR3 size: 15 residues. Written as DNA, the CDR3 is TGCGCCAGCAGCCAAGAGGGACAGTTCTACAATGAGCAGTTCTTC. Protein sequence: CASSQEGQFYNEQFF.

This clonotype has only one observation. The rearrangement joins TRBV2 to TRBJ2-5; D is unclear. CDR3 size: 14 residues. The V end lost 10 bases, the J end lost 0 bases, and 15 bases lay between the germline ends. Looked up from germline, CDR1 is SNHLY and CDR2 is FYNNEI. The CDR3 reads CATSPETDQETQYF. In DNA, the CDR3 is TGTGCCACTTCACCTGAGACGGACCAAGAGACCCAGTACTTC.

This clonotype has at least ten counts. V is TRBV10-3 and J is TRBJ1-4, with 8 bases aligning to TRBD1. Trimming cost V 5 bases and J 3 bases; bases outside gene matches: 2. The CDR3 spans 14 residues. Germline CDR1 is ENHRY and CDR2 is SYGVKD. The CDR3 bases are TGTGCCATCAGTCAACAGGGGGCTAATGAAAAACTGTTTTTT. Translating gives CAISQQGANEKLFF.

This clonotype came up many times. This chain links TRBV2 with TRBJ1-1; D gene ambiguous. Germline V gene data show CDR1 as SNHLY and CDR2 as FYNNEI. The CDR3 has 13 amino acids. V was trimmed by 4 bases and J by 0 bases, leaving 6 bases between them. The CDR3 here is CASSVYLNTEAFF. The CDR3 DNA sequence: TGTGCCAGCAGTGTTTACTTGAACACTGAAGCTTTCTTT. The variable domain in full, with the rest retrieved from reference TRBV2 and TRBJ1-1, is EPEVTQTPSHQVTQMGQEVILRCVPISNHLYFYWYRQILGQKVEFLVSFYNNEISEKSEIFDDQFSVERPDGSNFTLKIRSTKLEDSAMYFCASSVYLNTEAFFGQGTRLTVV.